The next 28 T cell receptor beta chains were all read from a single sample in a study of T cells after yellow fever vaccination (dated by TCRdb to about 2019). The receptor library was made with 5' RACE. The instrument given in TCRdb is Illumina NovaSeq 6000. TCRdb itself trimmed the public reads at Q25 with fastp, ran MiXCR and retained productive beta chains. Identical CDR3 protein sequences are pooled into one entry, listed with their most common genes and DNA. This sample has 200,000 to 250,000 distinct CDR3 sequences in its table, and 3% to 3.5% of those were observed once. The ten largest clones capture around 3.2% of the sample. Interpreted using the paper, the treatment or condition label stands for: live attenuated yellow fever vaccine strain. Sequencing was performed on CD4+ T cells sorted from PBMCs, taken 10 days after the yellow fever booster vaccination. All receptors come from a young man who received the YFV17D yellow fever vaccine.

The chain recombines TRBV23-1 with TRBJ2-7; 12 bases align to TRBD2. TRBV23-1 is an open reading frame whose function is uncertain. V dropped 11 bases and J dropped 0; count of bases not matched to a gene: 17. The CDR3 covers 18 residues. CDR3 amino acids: CAGVRLAGALWGSYEQYV. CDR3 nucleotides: TGCGCCGGCGTCCGACTAGCGGGGGCCCTGTGGGGCTCCTACGAGCAGTACGTC.

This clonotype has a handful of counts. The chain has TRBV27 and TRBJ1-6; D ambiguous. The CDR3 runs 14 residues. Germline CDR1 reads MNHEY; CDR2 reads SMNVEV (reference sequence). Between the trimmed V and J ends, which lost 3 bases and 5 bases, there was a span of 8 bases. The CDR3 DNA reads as TGTGCCAGCAGTTTCGCGGGGAATAATTCACCCCTCCACTTT. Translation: CASSFAGNNSPLHF.

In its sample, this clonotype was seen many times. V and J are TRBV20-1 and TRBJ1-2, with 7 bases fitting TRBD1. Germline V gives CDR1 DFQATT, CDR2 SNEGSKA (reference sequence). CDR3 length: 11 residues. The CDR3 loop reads CRVEGASGYTF. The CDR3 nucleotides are TGCAGGGTGGAGGGGGCTTCTGGCTACACCTTC.

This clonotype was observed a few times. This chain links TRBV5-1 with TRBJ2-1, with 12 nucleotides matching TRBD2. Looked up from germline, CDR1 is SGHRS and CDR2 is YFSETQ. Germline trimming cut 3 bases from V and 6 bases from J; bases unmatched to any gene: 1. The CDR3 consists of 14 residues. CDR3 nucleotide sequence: TGCGCCAGCAGCTGGGGACTAGCGGGCAATGAGCAGTTCTTC. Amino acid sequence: CASSWGLAGNEQFF.

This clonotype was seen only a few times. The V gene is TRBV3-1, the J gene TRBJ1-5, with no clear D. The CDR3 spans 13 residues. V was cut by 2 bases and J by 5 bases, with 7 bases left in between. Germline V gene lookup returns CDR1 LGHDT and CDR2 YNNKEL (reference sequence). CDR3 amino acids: CASSQFVHQPQHF. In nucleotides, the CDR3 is TGTGCCAGCAGCCAATTCGTCCATCAGCCCCAGCATTTT.

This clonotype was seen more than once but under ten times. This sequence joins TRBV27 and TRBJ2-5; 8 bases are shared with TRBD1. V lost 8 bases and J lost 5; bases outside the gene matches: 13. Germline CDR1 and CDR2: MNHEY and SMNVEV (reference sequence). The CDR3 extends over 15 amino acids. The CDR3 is CASSQKGQVMETQYF. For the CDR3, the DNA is TGTGCCAGCTCCCAGAAGGGACAGGTTATGGAGACCCAGTACTTC.

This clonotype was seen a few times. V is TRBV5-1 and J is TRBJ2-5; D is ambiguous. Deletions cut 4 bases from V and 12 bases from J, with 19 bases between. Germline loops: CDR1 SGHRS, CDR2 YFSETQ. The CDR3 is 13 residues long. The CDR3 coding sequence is TGCGCCAGCAGCCCGACCGACCCGGACCCTGAGTACTTC. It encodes CASSPTDPDPEYF.

Written as DNA, the CDR3 is TGTGCCAGCAGCCCCGGACAGCATCTCTATGGCTACACCTTC. It specifies CASSPGQHLYGYTF. The rearrangement uses TRBV5-8 and TRBJ1-2, with D tentatively TRBD1 (6 bases). Germline lookup yields CDR1 SGHTS and CDR2 YDEGEE. Trimming pared 4 bases from V and 4 bases from J, leaving 14 bases between. The CDR3 has 14 residues.

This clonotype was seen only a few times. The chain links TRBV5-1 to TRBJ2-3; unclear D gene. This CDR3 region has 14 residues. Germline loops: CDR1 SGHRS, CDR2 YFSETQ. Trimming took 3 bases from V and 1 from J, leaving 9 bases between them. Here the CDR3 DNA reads TGCGCCAGCAGCTATGGATTCGGCACAGATACGCAGTATTTT. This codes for CASSYGFGTDTQYF.

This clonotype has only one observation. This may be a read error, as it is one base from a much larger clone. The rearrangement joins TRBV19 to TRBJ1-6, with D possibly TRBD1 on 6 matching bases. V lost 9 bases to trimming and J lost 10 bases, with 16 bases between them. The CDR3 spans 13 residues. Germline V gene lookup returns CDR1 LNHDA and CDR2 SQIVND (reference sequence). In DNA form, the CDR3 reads TGTGCCAGGCGAGGGGGATCAAACTCACCCCTCCACTTT. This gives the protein CARRGGSNSPLHF.

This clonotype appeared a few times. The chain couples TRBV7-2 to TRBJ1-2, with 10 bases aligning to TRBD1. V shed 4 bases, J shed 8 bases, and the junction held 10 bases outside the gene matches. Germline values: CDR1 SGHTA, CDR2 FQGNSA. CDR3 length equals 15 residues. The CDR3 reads CASSSQPGQGRGYTF. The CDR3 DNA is TGTGCCAGCAGCTCCCAGCCGGGACAGGGGCGGGGCTACACCTTC.

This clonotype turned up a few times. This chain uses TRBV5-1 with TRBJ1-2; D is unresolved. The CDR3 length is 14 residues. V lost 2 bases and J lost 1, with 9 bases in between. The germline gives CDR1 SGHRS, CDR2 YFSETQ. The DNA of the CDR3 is TGCGCCAGCAGCTTTGAGTGGGATAACTATGGCTACACCTTC. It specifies CASSFEWDNYGYTF.

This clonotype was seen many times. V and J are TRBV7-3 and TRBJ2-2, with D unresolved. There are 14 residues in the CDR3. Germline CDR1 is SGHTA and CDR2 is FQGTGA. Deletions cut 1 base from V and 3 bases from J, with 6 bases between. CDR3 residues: CASSLMVDTGELFF. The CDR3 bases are TGTGCCAGCAGCTTAATGGTAGACACCGGGGAGCTGTTTTTT.

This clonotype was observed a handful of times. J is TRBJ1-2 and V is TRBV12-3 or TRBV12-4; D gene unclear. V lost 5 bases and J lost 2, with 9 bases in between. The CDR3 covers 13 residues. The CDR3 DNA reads TGTGCCAGCAGTCCGAACGTAAACTATGGCTACACCTTC. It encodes CASSPNVNYGYTF.

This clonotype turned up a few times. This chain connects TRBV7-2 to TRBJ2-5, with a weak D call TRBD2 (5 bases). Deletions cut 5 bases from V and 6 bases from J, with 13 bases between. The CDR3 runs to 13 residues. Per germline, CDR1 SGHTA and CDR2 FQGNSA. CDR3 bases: TGTGCCAGCAGCCTCGGACTTGGAAAGACCCAGTACTTC. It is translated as CASSLGLGKTQYF.

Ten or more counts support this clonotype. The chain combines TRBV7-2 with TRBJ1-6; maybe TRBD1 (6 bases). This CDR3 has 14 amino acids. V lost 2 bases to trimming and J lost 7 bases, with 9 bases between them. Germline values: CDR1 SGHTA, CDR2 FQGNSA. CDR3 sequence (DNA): TGTGCCAGCAGCTTAACAGGGAGGAATTCACCCCTCCACTTT. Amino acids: CASSLTGRNSPLHF.

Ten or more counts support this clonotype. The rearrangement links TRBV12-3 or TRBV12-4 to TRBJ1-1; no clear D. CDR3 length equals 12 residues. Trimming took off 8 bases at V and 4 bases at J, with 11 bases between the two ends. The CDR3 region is CASRGPGTEAFF. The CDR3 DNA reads TGTGCCAGCCGTGGGCCCGGCACTGAAGCTTTCTTT.

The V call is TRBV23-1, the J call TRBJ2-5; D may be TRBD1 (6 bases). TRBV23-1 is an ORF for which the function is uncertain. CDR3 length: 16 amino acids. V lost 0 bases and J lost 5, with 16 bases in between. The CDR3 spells CASSQSEAGEGETQYF. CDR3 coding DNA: TGCGCCAGCAGTCAATCGGAGGCAGGGGAAGGGGAGACCCAGTACTTC.

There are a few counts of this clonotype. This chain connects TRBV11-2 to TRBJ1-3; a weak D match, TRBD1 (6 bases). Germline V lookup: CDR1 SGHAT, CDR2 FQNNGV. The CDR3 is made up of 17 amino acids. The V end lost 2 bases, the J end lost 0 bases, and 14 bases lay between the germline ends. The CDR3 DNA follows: TGTGCCAGCAGCTTATTGGGGGGCCCGAACTCTGGAAACACCATATATTTT. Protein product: CASSLLGGPNSGNTIYF.

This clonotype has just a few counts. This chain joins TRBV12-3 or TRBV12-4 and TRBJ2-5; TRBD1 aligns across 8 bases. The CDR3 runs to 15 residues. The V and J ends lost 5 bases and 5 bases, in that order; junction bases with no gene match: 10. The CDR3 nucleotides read TGTGCCAGCAGTCGGGGGACACAGGGGGTTGAGACCCAGTACTTC. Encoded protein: CASSRGTQGVETQYF.

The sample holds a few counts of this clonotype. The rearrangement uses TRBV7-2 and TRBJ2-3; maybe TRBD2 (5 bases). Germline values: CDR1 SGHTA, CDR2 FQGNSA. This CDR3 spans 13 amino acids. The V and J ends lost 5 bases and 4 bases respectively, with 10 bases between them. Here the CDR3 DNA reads TGTGCCAGCAGCCTACTAGGCCCAGATACGCAGTATTTT. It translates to CASSLLGPDTQYF.

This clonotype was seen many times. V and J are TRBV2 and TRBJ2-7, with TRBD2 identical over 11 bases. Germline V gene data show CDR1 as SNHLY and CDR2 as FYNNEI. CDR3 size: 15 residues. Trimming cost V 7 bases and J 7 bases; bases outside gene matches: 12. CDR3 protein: CASKVSSGGPGEQYF. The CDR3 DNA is TGTGCCAGCAAAGTCTCTAGCGGGGGGCCCGGGGAGCAGTACTTC.

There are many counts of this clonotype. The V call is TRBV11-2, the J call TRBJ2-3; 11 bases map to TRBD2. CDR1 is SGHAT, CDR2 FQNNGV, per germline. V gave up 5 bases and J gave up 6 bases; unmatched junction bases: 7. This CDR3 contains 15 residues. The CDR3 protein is CASSLSGGAWDTQYF. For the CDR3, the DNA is TGTGCCAGCAGCCTTAGCGGGGGGGCCTGGGATACGCAGTATTTT. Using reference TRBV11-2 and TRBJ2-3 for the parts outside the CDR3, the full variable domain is EAGVAQSPRYKIIEKRQSVAFWCNPISGHATLYWYQQILGQGPKLLIQFQNNGVVDDSQLPKDRFSAERLKGVDSTLKIQPAKLEDSAVYLCASSLSGGAWDTQYFGPGTRLTVL.

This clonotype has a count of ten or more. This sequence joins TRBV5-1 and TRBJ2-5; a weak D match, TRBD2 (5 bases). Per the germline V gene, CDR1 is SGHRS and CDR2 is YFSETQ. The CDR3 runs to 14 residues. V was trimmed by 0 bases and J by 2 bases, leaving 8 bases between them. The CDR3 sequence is CASSLVGMQETQYF. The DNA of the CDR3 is TGCGCCAGCAGCTTGGTCGGGATGCAAGAGACCCAGTACTTC. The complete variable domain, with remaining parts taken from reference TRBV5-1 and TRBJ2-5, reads KAGVTQTPRYLIKTRGQQVTLSCSPISGHRSVSWYQQTPGQGLQFLFEYFSETQRNKGNFPGRFSGRQFSNSRSEMNVSTLELGDSALYLCASSLVGMQETQYFGPGTRLLVL.

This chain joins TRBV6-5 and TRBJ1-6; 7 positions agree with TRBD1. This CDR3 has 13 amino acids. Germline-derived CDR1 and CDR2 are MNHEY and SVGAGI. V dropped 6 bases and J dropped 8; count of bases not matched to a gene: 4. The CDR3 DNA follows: TGTGCCAGCAGGACAGGGAGGCATTCACCCCTCCACTTT. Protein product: CASRTGRHSPLHF.

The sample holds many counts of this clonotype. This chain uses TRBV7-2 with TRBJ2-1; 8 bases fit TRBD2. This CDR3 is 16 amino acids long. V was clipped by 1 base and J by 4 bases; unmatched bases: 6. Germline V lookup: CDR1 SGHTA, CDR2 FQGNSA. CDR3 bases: TGTGCCAGCAGCTTAGGGGCGGGGGGACATTACAATGAGCAGTTCTTC. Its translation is CASSLGAGGHYNEQFF. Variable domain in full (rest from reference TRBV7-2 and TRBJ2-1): GAGVSQSPSNKVTEKGKDVELRCDPISGHTALYWYRQSLGQGLEFLIYFQGNSAPDKSGLPSDRFSAERTGGSVSTLTIQRTQQEDSAVYLCASSLGAGGHYNEQFFGPGTRLTVL.

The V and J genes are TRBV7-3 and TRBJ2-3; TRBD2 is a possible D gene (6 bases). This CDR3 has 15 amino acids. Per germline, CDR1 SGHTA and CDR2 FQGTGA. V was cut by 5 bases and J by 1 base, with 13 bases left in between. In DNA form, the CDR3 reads TGTGCCAGCAGCCCAACTAGCATTGGCACAGATACGCAGTATTTT. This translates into CASSPTSIGTDTQYF.

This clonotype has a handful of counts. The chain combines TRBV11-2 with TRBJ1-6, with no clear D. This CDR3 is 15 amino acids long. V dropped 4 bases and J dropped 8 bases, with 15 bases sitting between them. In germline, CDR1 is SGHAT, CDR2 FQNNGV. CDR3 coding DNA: TGTGCCAGCAGCTCCCCCAGAGAAGGGCATTCACCCCTCCACTTT. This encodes CASSSPREGHSPLHF.